The sequence of this T cell receptor (beta chain) was determined in a study of OX40 agonist ivuxolimab in advanced cancers. Looking at the study overall: Three individuals attained partial responses, comprising one hepatocellular carcinoma case and two cutaneous melanoma cases.

Data came from immunoSEQ multiplex PCR; TCRdb stores just in-frame clones and leaves some out. The sample includes tens of thousands of clones, roughly 77% of them seen just once. From germline, CDR1 is SQVTM and CDR2 ANQGSEA. Trimming removed 1 base from V and 4 bases from J; junction bases left unmatched: 7. The CDR3 sequence is 15 residues long. This clonotype was sampled from an adult with an advanced solid tumor such as melanoma, head and neck, liver or kidney cancer. Material: CD4+ or CD8+ T cells sorted from blood, obtained in a trial of the OX40 agonist ivuxolimab. The chain is built from TRBV29-1 and TRBJ2-7; 10 positions agree with TRBD1. DNA of the CDR3: TGCAGCGTTGAAGGAATTGGGACAGGGGTATACGAGCAGTACTTC. As protein: CSVEGIGTGVYEQYF.